The sequence of this T cell receptor beta chain was determined in a study of blood T cell repertoires in COVID-19 (dated by TCRdb to the early 2020s). Notes on the research overall: The collaborator samples originated in the United States, Italy and Spain and spanned the acute and convalescent phases of COVID-19. Deeply sampled blood TCRbeta repertoires from subjects exposed to, actively infected with, or recovered from COVID-19 were included in the dataset. The prospective study material was composed of cDNA or gDNA derived from T cells, B-cell-depleted T cells, or PBMCs. Where available, HLA class I and class II types were obtained from metadata supplied by the sample provider rather than from assay-based typing. The samples were drawn from the first 160 participants of the ongoing ImmuneRACE study and from 1,254 subjects provided by 6 global collaborators. A freely available public database, intended as a resource for researchers studying the immune response to SARS-CoV-2, is where the repertoires were released. A de-identified subject ID, COVID-19 status, age in years and sex were almost always included in the sample metadata. Overall study results and their limits: The amount of clinical and demographic metadata varied by source and participant and was provided uncurated.

TCRbeta CDR3 regions were amplified from genomic DNA using the immunoSEQ Assay, a bias-controlled multiplex PCR. The original pipeline was this. Nucleated cell counts per sample were estimated from amplification of reference gene primers within the assay. To quantify the absolute abundance of each unique TCRbeta CDR3 rearrangement, sequence reads were collapsed and filtered. For each sample, productive Simpson clonality was calculated as the square root of Simpson's diversity index over productive rearrangements. What TCRdb holds here is the immuneACCESS table cut down to in-frame rearrangements. Part of the clones is not present; checked against another copy, under half of the missing clones reflect an unresolved V gene, and the others are unexplained. V and J calls and clone size follow that table, whereas D and trimming were derived from the DNA. The sample has around 80,000 clones on record, 80% to 90% of them singletons. About 0.56% of the sample belongs to the ten largest clones.

There are 13 amino acids in the CDR3, from cysteine to phenylalanine inclusive. Only the CDR3 part of the read is kept: 39 bases, read in frame from the first base. The V end loses 1 base and the J end loses 10 bases, and a stretch of 11 bases separates them. CDR1 and CDR2 are read off the germline V gene (reference sequence) as LGHDT and YNNKEL. Each collaborating institution followed its own protocols to collect whole blood in K2EDTA tubes. For TCRbeta analysis, collaborators shipped samples in one of three forms: frozen whole blood, isolated PBMCs, or DNA extracted from either of those sample types. On this clone: Its specific antigen is unknown. Per-base qualities were not stored, and no clone one base away is much larger.

The sample was peripheral blood. The sequence joins TRBV3-1 (or the pseudogene TRBV3-2) to TRBJ2-1; a confident D gene designation cannot be given. The sequence derives from a man in his 60s with acute or convalescent COVID-19. At the DNA level, the sequence is TGTGCCAGCAGCCAAGCTAGTCCGTCGGAGCAGTTCTTC. It encodes CASSQASPSEQFF.